The entry below describes one T cell receptor beta chain. Its target is unknown. The same CDR3 is also encoded by other DNA sequences in this sample. The germline gives CDR1 SQVTM, CDR2 ANQGSEA. V was pared by 3 bases and J by 1 base, with 12 bases between. The CDR3 contains 14 residues. The entry originates in a study of CD8+ T cells in alopecia areata. Study-level background: At a dose of 5 to 10 mg twice daily, oral tofacitinib was given to treated patients.

Extraction of RNA preceded its reverse transcription into cDNA, which served as the sequencing template. Some clones are missing from TCRdb's copy, which holds only in-frame ones; the method was immunoSEQ multiplex PCR. The data contain about 120,000 clones, 53% of them singletons. The treatment denotes: oral pan-JAK inhibitor, 5-10 mg twice daily. Study-wide findings and caveats: In scalp and blood during tofacitinib, many expanded lesional clones persisted. Lesional scalp exceeded normal scalp in clonality, especially in alopecia totalis/universalis.

The source material was CD4+ T cells sorted from blood, sampled at week 4, from a patient treated with tofacitinib. The receptor was derived from a human donor with alopecia areata. V usage is TRBV29-1 and J usage is TRBJ1-1, with TRBD1 as a possible D gene (6 bases). CDR3 protein: CSVDFRQANTEAFF. Written as DNA, the CDR3 is TGCAGCGTTGATTTTCGACAGGCGAACACTGAAGCTTTCTTT.